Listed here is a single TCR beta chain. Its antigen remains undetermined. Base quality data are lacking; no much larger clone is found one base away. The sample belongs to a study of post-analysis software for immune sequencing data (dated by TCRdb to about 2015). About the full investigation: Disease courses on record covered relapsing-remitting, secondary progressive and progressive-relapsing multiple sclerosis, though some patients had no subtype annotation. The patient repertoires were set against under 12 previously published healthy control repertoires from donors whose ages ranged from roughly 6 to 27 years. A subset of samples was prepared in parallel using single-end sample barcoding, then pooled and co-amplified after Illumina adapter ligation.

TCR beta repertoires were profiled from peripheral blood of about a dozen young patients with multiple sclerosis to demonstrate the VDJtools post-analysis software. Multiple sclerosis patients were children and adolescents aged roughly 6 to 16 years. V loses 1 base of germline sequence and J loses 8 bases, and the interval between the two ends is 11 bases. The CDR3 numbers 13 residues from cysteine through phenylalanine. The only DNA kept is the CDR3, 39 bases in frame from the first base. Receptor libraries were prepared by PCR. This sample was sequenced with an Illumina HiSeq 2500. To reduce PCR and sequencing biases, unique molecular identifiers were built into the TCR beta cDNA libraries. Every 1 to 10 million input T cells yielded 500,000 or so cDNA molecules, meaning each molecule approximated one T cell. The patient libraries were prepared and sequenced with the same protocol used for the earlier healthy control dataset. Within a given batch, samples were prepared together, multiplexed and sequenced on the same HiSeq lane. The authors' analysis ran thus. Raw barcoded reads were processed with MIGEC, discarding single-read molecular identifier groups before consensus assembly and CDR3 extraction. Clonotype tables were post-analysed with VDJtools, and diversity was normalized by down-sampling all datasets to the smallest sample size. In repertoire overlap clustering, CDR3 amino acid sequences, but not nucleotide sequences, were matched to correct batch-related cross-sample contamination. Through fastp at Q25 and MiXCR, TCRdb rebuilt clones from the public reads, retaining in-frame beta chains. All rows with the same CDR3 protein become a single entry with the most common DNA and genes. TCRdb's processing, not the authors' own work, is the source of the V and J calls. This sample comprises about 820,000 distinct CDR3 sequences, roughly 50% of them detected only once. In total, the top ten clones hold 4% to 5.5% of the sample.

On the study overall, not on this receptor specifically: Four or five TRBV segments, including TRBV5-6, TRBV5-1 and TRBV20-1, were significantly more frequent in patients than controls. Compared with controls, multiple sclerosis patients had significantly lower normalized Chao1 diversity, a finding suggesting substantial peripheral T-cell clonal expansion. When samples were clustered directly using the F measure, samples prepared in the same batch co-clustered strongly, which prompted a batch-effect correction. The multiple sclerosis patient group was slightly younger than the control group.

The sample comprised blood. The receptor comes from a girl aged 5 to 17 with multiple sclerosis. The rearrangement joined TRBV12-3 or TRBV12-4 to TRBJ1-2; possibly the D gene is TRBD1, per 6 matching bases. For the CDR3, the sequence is CASSLGLQGGYTF. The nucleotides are TGTGCCAGCAGTTTAGGTTTACAGGGAGGCTACACCTTC.